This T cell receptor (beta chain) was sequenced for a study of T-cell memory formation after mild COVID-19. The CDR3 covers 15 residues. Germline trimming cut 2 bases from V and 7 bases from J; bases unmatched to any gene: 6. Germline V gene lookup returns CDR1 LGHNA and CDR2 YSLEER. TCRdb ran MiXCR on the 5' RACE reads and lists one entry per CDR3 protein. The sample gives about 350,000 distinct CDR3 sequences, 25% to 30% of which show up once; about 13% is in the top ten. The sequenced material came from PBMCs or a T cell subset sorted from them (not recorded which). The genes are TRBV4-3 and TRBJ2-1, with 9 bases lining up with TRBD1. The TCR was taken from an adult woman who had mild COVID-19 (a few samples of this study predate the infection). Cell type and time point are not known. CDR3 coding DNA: TGCGCCAGCAGCCAACAGACAGGGGGTATGAATGAGCAGTTCTTC. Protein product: CASSQQTGGMNEQFF.